This T cell receptor beta chain was retrieved from a study of T cell repertoires in cytomegalovirus infection (dated by TCRdb to the late 2010s). For the wider study: Donor HLA type was relevant to the analysis, as public TCR beta signatures indicated carriage of CMV infection together with the matching HLA type.

Data came from an Illumina HiSeq 1500. TCRdb reanalyzed the raw reads on its own, using fastp at Q25 for trimming and MiXCR for clone calling, and kept in-frame beta chains. When rows share a CDR3 protein, they turn into one entry using the most common DNA and genes. For this sample the table gives about 200,000 distinct CDR3 sequences, of which 8% to 10% were detected only once. Jointly, the top ten make up roughly 5% of the sample. Results the study describes overall, beyond this receptor: The ex vivo response was dominated by HLA-C-restricted CMV-specific TCR beta clonotypes, and the single most frequent clonotype in two of eight donors was supplied by these HLA-C-restricted clonotypes. In both this cohort and an independent approximately 400-donor cohort, the cumulative frequency of public TCR beta family members distinguished carriers of CMV infection plus the relevant HLA type.

This clonotype was counted at least ten times. Its specific antigen is unknown. No clone much larger than this one lies a single base away; base qualities are absent. The germline V gene encodes CDR1 SGHVS and CDR2 FNYEAQ. Counted from cysteine to phenylalanine, this CDR3 has 15 amino acids. The DNA shown is the 45-base CDR3, in frame from base 1. Trimming costs V 2 bases and J 4 bases, and their ends lie 9 bases apart. The chain joins TRBV7-6 to TRBJ1-6; TRBD1 is a weak D gene call, 6 bases matching. The TCR comes from a human donor in good health (CMV status not recorded). Some clones in this sample may be carry-over from other donors' samples. The sample taken for sequencing was PBMCs. The CDR3 region has the sequence CASSLLTGYNSPLHF. The DNA sequence is TGTGCCAGCAGCTTACTCACAGGGTATAATTCACCCCTCCACTTT.